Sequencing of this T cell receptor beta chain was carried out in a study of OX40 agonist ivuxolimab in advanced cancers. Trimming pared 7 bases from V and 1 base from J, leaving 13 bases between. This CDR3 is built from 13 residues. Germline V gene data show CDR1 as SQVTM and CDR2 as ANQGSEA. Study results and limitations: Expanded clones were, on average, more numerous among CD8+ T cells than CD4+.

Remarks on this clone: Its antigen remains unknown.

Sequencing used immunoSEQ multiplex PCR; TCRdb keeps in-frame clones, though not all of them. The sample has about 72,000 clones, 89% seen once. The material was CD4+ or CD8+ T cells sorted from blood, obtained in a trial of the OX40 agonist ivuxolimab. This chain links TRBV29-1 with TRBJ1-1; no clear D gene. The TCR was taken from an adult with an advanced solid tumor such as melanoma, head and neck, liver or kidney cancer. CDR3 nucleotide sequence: TGCAGCGCCGAACGGGGTAGGAACACTGAAGCTTTCTTT. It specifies CSAERGRNTEAFF. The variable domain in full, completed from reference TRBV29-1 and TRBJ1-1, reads SAVISQKPSRDICQRGTSLTIQCQVDSQVTMMFWYRQQPGQSLTLIATANQGSEATYESGFVIDKFPISRPNLTFSTLTVSNMSPEDSSIYLCSAERGRNTEAFFGQGTRLTVV.